The rows below give T cell receptor beta chains drawn from one sample of a study of CD8 T cells in Susac syndrome. TCRdb itself ran the immunoSEQ multiplex PCR reads through MiXCR, one entry per CDR3 protein. Of tens of thousands of distinct CDR3 sequences listed, around 94% are singletons. The sequenced sample consisted of CD8+ T cells from PBMCs. The receptors stem from a human donor in good health. Both conserved end residues are part of each CDR3. D genes are given only for firm matches. The size entry is marked missing in some rows and otherwise reads once, few, many or a size class.

>TRBV12-3/TRBV12-4|-|once|TRBJ2-2
CASSFTLNTGELFF
TGTGCCAGCAGTTTTACACTGAACACCGGGGAGCTGTTTTTT
>TRBV14|TRBD1|-|TRBJ1-4
CASSHGTADNEKLFF
TGTGCCAGCAGCCACGGGACAGCCGATAATGAAAAACTGTTTTTT
>TRBV27|-|-|TRBJ2-5
CASSLSAYQETQYF
TGTGCCAGCAGTTTATCAGCGTACCAAGAGACCCAGTACTTC
>TRBV7-2|-|-|TRBJ1-2
CASSLGQLYGYTF
TGTGCCAGCAGCCTAGGACAACTCTATGGCTACACCTTC
>TRBV29-1|-|-|TRBJ1-2
CSVEERGRTAGYTF
TGCAGCGTTGAAGAGCGGGGCAGGACTGCCGGCTACACCTTC
>TRBV2|-|once|TRBJ1-6
CASSDPGDSYNSPLHF
TGTGCCAGCAGTGATCCGGGTGATTCCTATAATTCACCCCTCCACTTT
>TRBV7-6|-|-|TRBJ2-1
CASSPQVWDEQFF
TGTGCCAGCAGCCCCCAGGTGTGGGATGAGCAGTTCTTC
>TRBV2|-|-|TRBJ2-7
CASSEGGHSYEQYF
TGTGCCAGCAGTGAGGGGGGCCATTCCTACGAGCAGTACTTC
>TRBV7-9|TRBD1|-|TRBJ1-1
CASSSMTGLYTEAFF
TGTGCCAGCAGCTCGATGACAGGGCTTTACACTGAAGCTTTCTTT
>TRBV6-5|-|-|TRBJ2-7
CASSYSQGYYEQYF
TGTGCCAGCAGTTACTCACAGGGCTACTACGAGCAGTACTTC
>TRBV5-6|-|-|TRBJ2-1
CASSFGPTQFF
TGTGCCAGCAGCTTTGGCCCGACGCAGTTCTTC
>TRBV12-3/TRBV12-4|-|once|TRBJ2-1
CALGSGNNEQFF
TGTGCCCTTGGTAGCGGCAACAATGAGCAGTTCTTC
>TRBV29-1|TRBD2|once|TRBJ2-1
CSDLAGAWDEQFF
TGCAGCGATTTAGCGGGAGCTTGGGATGAGCAGTTCTTC
>TRBV28|-|-|TRBJ2-7
CASSLQGSISDEQYF
TGTGCCAGCAGTTTGCAGGGTAGCATCTCGGACGAGCAGTACTTC
>TRBV27|-|-|TRBJ1-4
CASSATPDRFEKLFF
TGTGCCAGCAGTGCGACCCCAGACAGGTTTGAAAAACTGTTTTTT
>TRBV19|TRBD1|-|TRBJ2-3
CASSTAGQGSDTQYF
TGTGCCAGTAGTACCGCGGGACAGGGCTCCGATACGCAGTATTTT
>TRBV27|TRBD1|-|TRBJ2-7
CASTEPGQGFYEQYF
TGTGCCAGCACCGAGCCGGGACAGGGGTTTTACGAGCAGTACTTC
>TRBV6-2/TRBV6-3|-|once|TRBJ1-5
CASTTRNRGNQPQHF
TGTGCCAGCACCACTAGGAACAGGGGCAATCAGCCCCAGCATTTT
>TRBV6-2/TRBV6-3|-|-|TRBJ2-2
CASSYGDTGELFF
TGTGCCAGCAGTTATGGGGACACCGGGGAGCTGTTTTTT
>TRBV27|TRBD1|-|TRBJ2-1
CASSFGTGAYNEQFF
TGTGCCAGCAGTTTCGGGACAGGGGCCTACAATGAGCAGTTCTTC
>TRBV11-2|-|-|TRBJ2-7
CASSYGAGTYEQYF
TGTGCCAGCAGCTATGGGGCAGGGACCTACGAGCAGTACTTC
>TRBV24-1|-|-|TRBJ2-3
CATSDRGSTDTQYF
TGTGCCACCAGTGACCGGGGCAGCACAGATACGCAGTATTTT
>TRBV20-1|TRBD2|once|TRBJ2-3
CSATTLPTGLAGDTQYF
TGCAGTGCTACCACGCTGCCGACGGGACTAGCGGGAGATACGCAGTATTTT
>TRBV4-3|-|-|TRBJ2-1
CASSQGQWSEDEQFF
TGCGCCAGCAGCCAAGGTCAGTGGTCCGAGGATGAGCAGTTCTTC
>TRBV11-2|-|-|TRBJ2-7
CASKGRYRYEQYF
TGTGCCAGCAAAGGACGTTACCGCTACGAGCAGTACTTC
>TRBV5-5|-|-|TRBJ2-7
CASTINEGTVYEQYF
TGTGCCAGCACCATTAACGAGGGAACTGTCTACGAGCAGTACTTC
>TRBV7-9|-|-|TRBJ2-5
CASSTTYQETQYF
TGTGCCAGCAGCACCACGTACCAAGAGACCCAGTACTTC
>TRBV2|TRBD1|-|TRBJ1-5
CASSEAGDRVFWQPQHF
TGTGCCAGCAGTGAAGCGGGGGACAGGGTATTTTGGCAGCCCCAGCATTTT
>TRBV5-4|TRBD1|-|TRBJ1-1
CASSRQGVNTEAFF
TGTGCCAGCAGCCGACAGGGGGTTAACACTGAAGCTTTCTTT